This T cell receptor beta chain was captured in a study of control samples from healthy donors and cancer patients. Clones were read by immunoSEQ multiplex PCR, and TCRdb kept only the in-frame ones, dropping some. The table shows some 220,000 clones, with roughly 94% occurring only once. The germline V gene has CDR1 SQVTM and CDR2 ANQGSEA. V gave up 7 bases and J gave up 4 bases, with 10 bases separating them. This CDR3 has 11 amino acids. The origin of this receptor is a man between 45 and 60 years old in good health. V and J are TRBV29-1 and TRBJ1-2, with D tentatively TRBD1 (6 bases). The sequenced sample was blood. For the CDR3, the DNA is TGCAGCGCAGGGGAGGGCTATGGCTACACCTTC. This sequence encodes CSAGEGYGYTF.